Below are 2 T cell receptor beta chains sequenced from a single sample in a study of T cells in Graves' hyperthyroidism and ophthalmopathy. Amplified regions were TCR beta CDR3 sequences from RNA transcripts. TCR CDR3 regions were first amplified by RT-PCR with HTBI primers. From the multiplex PCR reads, TCRdb called clonotypes with MiXCR, one entry per CDR3 protein. The sample includes some 530,000 distinct CDR3 sequences, about 20% of them seen just once. The sequenced material came from blood. Every receptor here comes from a woman in her 70s with Graves' ophthalmopathy.

The chain combines TRBV12-3 or TRBV12-4 with TRBJ1-4, with D tentatively TRBD1 (6 bases). The length of the CDR3 is 13 residues. V was cut by 4 bases and J by 7 bases, with 10 bases left in between. DNA for the CDR3: TGTGCCAGCAGTTCAACAGGGCTTGAAAAACTGTTTTTT. Translation: CASSSTGLEKLFF.

This clonotype was seen a few times. This chain joins TRBV28 and TRBJ2-7; TRBD1 matches at 7 bases. Trimming removed 3 bases from V and 13 bases from J; junction bases left unmatched: 9. The CDR3 totals 12 residues. Germline CDR1 MDHEN, CDR2 SYDVKM. For the CDR3, the DNA is TGTGCCAGCAGTTTGAGGACAGGACGAGAATACTTC. It yields the protein CASSLRTGREYF.